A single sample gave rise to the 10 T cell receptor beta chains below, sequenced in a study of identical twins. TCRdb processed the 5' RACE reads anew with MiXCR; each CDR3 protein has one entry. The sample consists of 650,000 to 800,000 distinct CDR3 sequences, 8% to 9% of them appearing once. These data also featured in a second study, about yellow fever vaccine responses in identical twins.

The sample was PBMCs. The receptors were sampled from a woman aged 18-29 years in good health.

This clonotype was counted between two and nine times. Here the CDR3 reads CASSVMGRGSRNEQFF. The CDR3 nucleotides read TGTGCCAGCAGTGTAATGGGCCGAGGGAGTAGAAATGAGCAGTTCTTC. The chain employs TRBV25-1 and TRBJ2-1; possibly TRBD2 for D (5 bases). This CDR3 is built from 16 residues. Germline values: CDR1 MGHDK, CDR2 SYGVNS. V was clipped by 4 bases and J by 7 bases, with 20 bases between them.

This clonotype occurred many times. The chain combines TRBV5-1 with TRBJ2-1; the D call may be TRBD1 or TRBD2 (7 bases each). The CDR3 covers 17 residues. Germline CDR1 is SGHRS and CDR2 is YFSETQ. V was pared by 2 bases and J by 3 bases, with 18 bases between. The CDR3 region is CASSLLPGGADYNEQFF. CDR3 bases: TGCGCCAGCAGCTTATTACCAGGGGGGGCTGACTACAATGAGCAGTTCTTC.

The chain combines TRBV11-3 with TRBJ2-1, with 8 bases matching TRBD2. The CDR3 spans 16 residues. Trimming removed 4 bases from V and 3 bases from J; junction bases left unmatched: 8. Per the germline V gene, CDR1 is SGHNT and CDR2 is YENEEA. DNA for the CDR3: TGTGCCAGCAGCTCCGGCCGGGGGGGCTACTACAATGAGCAGTTCTTC. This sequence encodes CASSSGRGGYYNEQFF.

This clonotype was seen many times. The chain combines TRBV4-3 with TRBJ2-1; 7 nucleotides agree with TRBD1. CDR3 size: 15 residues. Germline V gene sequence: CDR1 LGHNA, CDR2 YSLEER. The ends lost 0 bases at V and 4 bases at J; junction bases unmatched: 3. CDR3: CASSQDPGGYNEQFF. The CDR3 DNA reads TGCGCCAGCAGCCAAGATCCAGGGGGATACAATGAGCAGTTCTTC.

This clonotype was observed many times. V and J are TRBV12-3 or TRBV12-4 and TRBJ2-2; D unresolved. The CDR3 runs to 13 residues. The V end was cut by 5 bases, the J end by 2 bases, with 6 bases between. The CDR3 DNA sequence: TGTGCCAGCAGTGCACGAAACACCGGGGAGCTGTTTTTT. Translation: CASSARNTGELFF.

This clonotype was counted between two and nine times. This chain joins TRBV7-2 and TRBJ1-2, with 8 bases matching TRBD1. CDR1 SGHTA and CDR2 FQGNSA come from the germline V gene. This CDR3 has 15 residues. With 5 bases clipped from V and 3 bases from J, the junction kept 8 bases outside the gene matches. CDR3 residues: CASSPRTGSDYGYTF. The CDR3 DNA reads TGTGCCAGCAGCCCTCGGACAGGGTCAGACTATGGCTACACCTTC.

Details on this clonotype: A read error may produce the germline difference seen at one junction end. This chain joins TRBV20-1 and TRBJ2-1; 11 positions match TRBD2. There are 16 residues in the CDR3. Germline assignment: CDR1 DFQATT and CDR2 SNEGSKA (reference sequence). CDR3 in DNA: TGCTGTGCTAGAGATCGGGGGACTAGCGGACTCAATGAGCAGTTCTTC. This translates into CCARDRGTSGLNEQFF.

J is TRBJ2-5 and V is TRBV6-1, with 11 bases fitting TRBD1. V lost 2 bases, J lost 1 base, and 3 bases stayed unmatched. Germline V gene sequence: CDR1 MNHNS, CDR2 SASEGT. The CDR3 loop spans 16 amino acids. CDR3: CASSEWTGGPQETQYF. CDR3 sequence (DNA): TGTGCCAGCAGTGAATGGACAGGGGGCCCCCAAGAGACCCAGTACTTC.

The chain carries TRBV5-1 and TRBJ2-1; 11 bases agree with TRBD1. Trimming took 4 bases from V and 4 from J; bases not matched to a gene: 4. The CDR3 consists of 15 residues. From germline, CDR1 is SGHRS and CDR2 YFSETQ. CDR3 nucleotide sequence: TGCGCCAGCAGCGGGGGGACAGGGGGATACAATGAGCAGTTCTTC. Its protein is CASSGGTGGYNEQFF.

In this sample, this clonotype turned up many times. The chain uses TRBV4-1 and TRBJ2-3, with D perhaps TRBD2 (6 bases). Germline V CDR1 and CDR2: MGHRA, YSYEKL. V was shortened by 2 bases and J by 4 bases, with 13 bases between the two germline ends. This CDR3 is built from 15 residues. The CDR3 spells CASSQMHGEADTQYF. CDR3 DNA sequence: TGCGCCAGCAGCCAAATGCATGGGGAGGCAGATACGCAGTATTTT.